Below are 18 T cell receptor beta chains sequenced from a single sample in a study of early stage breast cancer tumors. TCRdb's table, derived via immunoSEQ multiplex PCR, lists solely in-frame clones and lacks some. The repertoire includes roughly 14,000 clones, about four fifths of them detected once, and less than 9% sits in the top ten. The specimen was normal breast tissue next to the tumor. These TCRs come from a person aged 45 to 59 with breast cancer.

V gene TRBV9 combines with J gene TRBJ1-3; 8 bases map to TRBD1. The CDR3 length is 15 residues. Germline CDR1 reads SGDLS; CDR2 reads YYNGEE. Losses at the gene ends were 4 bases for V and 2 bases for J; bases not matched to a gene: 5. Written as DNA, the CDR3 is TGTGCCAGCAGCCCGACAGGGGTCCCTGGAAACACCATATATTTT. It codes for CASSPTGVPGNTIYF.

The gene calls are TRBV5-1 and TRBJ1-4; weak D call: TRBD1 (6 bases). CDR3 length: 14 amino acids. Germline V gene data show CDR1 as SGHRS and CDR2 as YFSETQ. V was pared by 4 bases and J by 3 bases, with 10 bases between. CDR3 sequence reads: CASSTGLSNEKLFF. DNA for the CDR3: TGCGCCAGCAGCACAGGGCTATCTAATGAAAAACTGTTTTTT.

This clone has only one observation. This sequence joins TRBV4-3 and TRBJ2-2, with D uncertain. Germline CDR1 LGHNA, CDR2 YSLEER. V dropped 0 bases and J dropped 10 bases, with 12 bases sitting between them. This CDR3 comprises 14 residues. CDR3 amino acids: CASSQDLSEMELFF. In DNA form, the CDR3 reads TGCGCCAGCAGCCAAGATTTATCTGAAATGGAGCTGTTTTTT.

The J gene is TRBJ2-7, the V gene TRBV30; no definite D call. V was trimmed by 4 bases and J by 5 bases, leaving 18 bases between them. The CDR3 consists of 14 residues. Germline values: CDR1 GTSNPN, CDR2 SVGIG (reference sequence). The CDR3 region has the DNA TGTGCCTGGACCCGAGGCCGGGCCTTCCACGAGCAGTACTTC. This codes for CAWTRGRAFHEQYF.

The chain recombines TRBV7-9 with TRBJ1-4, with D tentatively TRBD1 (6 bases). CDR1 and CDR2 from the germline V gene are SEHNR and FQNEAQ (reference sequence). V shed 5 bases and J shed 11 bases, with 15 bases lying between them. CDR3 length: 13 residues. CDR3 sequence reads: CASSEIQGGKLFF. DNA of the CDR3: TGTGCCAGCAGCGAAATACAGGGTGGGAAACTGTTTTTT.

This rearrangement joins TRBV4-3 to TRBJ1-5, with D uncertain. CDR1 is LGHNA and CDR2 is YSLEER in the germline V gene. With 0 bases removed from V and 3 bases from J, the gap between germline ends came to 3 bases. This CDR3 is 13 amino acids long. In DNA form, the CDR3 reads TGCGCCAGCAGCCAAGATCTCAATCAGCCCCAGCATTTT. Amino acid sequence: CASSQDLNQPQHF.

This clone has just one count. This chain uses TRBV18 with TRBJ2-7; D tentatively reads TRBD1 or TRBD2 (6 bases each). The V gene's germline CDR1 is KGHSH and CDR2 LQKENI. The ends were cut back, 2 bases at V and 0 bases at J, with 11 bases in the middle. The CDR3 is 15 residues long. The CDR3 loop reads CASSPSGGGSYEQYF. The CDR3, as DNA: TGTGCCAGCTCACCATCCGGGGGCGGCTCCTACGAGCAGTACTTC.

The V and J genes are TRBV19 and TRBJ1-3; no reliable D call. V lost 8 bases, J lost 1 base, and 15 bases lay in between. The CDR3 loop spans 15 amino acids. Looked up from germline, CDR1 is LNHDA and CDR2 is SQIVND (reference sequence). CDR3 residues: CASYQQNPSGNTIYF. The CDR3 coding sequence is TGTGCCAGTTATCAGCAAAACCCTTCTGGAAACACCATATATTTT.

J is TRBJ2-5 and V is TRBV9, with 11 bases lining up with TRBD1. The length of the CDR3 is 16 residues. Germline loops: CDR1 SGDLS, CDR2 YYNGEE. V trimming: 0 bases; J trimming: 5 bases; junction bases outside the gene matches: 6. CDR3: CASSVEDRGRRETQYF. The CDR3 nucleotides are TGTGCCAGCAGCGTAGAGGACAGGGGGCGCCGGGAGACCCAGTACTTC.

The V call is TRBV6-1, the J call TRBJ1-6; D call uncertain. V lost 3 bases to trimming and J lost 6 bases, with 9 bases between them. The CDR3 is 14 amino acids. Looked up from germline, CDR1 is MNHNS and CDR2 is SASEGT. As DNA, the CDR3 is TGTGCCAGCAGTGACTTCATGGGTAATTCACCCCTCCACTTT. Translating gives CASSDFMGNSPLHF.

This chain uses TRBV7-6 with TRBJ2-7, with 10 bases fitting TRBD2. There are 15 residues in the CDR3. V trimming: 4 bases; J trimming: 1 base; junction bases outside the gene matches: 4. Germline V gene sequence: CDR1 SGHVS, CDR2 FNYEAQ. Written as DNA, the CDR3 is TGTGCCAGCAGCTACCAAGCGGGAGGGTCCTACGAGCAGTACTTC. As protein: CASSYQAGGSYEQYF.

Comments on this clone: Since the CDR3 does not end with the conserved phenylalanine or tryptophan, this likely comes from a read error. The chain couples TRBV30 to TRBJ1-2; D gene unclear. Germline V lookup: CDR1 GTSNPN, CDR2 SVGIG (reference sequence). The V end lost 0 bases, the J end lost 8 bases, and 13 bases lay between the germline ends. CDR3 length: 13 amino acids. The CDR3 loop is CAWSVRSEIGYTL. CDR3 nucleotide sequence: TGTGCCTGGAGTGTACGGTCAGAGATAGGCTACACCCTC.

V is TRBV6-5 and J is TRBJ2-7, with 7 bases that match TRBD2. The ends lost 7 bases at V and 6 bases at J; junction bases unmatched: 15. This CDR3 contains 15 residues. The germline CDR1 and CDR2 sequences are MNHEY and SVGAGI. CDR3 coding DNA: TGTGCCAGCACCCCCTTGAGCGGGGCCGGGGGCGAGCAGTACTTC. Protein product: CASTPLSGAGGEQYF.

This chain links TRBV11-2 with TRBJ1-2; D is uncertain. The CDR3 is 16 amino acids. Trimming took off 4 bases at V and 7 bases at J, with 22 bases between the two ends. CDR1 and CDR2 from the germline V gene are SGHAT and FQNNGV. CDR3 sequence: CASSSRLDSARGGYTF. For the CDR3, the DNA is TGTGCCAGCAGCTCTCGACTGGATTCGGCCCGAGGTGGCTACACCTTC.

CDR3: CASSAGGYGYTF. CDR3 in DNA: TGTGCCAGTAGTGCAGGGGGCTATGGCTACACCTTC. The J gene is TRBJ1-2, the V gene TRBV19; 7 bases line up with TRBD1. With V trimmed by 5 bases and J by 4 bases, 1 base remained unmatched. The CDR3 is made up of 12 amino acids. Germline loops: CDR1 LNHDA, CDR2 SQIVND (reference sequence).

This chain uses TRBV6-4 with TRBJ2-7, with D possibly being TRBD1 (5 bases). V was pared by 3 bases and J by 1 base, with 10 bases between. This CDR3 region has 14 residues. CDR1 MRHNA and CDR2 SNTAGT come from the germline V gene. CDR3 in DNA: TGTGCCAGCAGTGAAACAGGTGAATCCTACGAGCAGTACTTC. This codes for CASSETGESYEQYF.

This clone was picked up a small number of times. Written as DNA, the CDR3 is TGTGCCAGCAGTTTAGTTCGGTCTACCGGGGAGCTGTTTTTT. It specifies CASSLVRSTGELFF. The J gene is TRBJ2-2, the V gene TRBV27, with D hard to call. The CDR3 consists of 14 residues. Per the germline V gene, CDR1 is MNHEY and CDR2 is SMNVEV (reference sequence). Trimming removed 2 bases from V and 5 bases from J, with 9 bases in between.

This rearrangement joins TRBV2 to TRBJ2-3, with D perhaps TRBD1 (5 bases). V lost 7 bases and J 4 bases, leaving 9 bases between the germline ends. The CDR3 runs 12 residues. Germline V CDR1 and CDR2: SNHLY, FYNNEI. CDR3 in DNA: TGTGCCAGCACCGAACAGGCAGATACGCAGTATTTT. Encoded protein: CASTEQADTQYF. The full variable domain, completed using reference TRBV2 and TRBJ2-3, is EPEVTQTPSHQVTQMGQEVILRCVPISNHLYFYWYRQILGQKVEFLVSFYNNEISEKSEIFDDQFSVERPDGSNFTLKIRSTKLEDSAMYFCASTEQADTQYFGPGTRLTVL.